The clone carrying this T cell receptor (beta chain) was seen a single time. Some clones are missing from TCRdb's copy, which holds only in-frame ones; the method was immunoSEQ multiplex PCR. This table holds 95,000 to 100,000 clones, more than 80% found once. This entry is derived from a study of OX40 agonist ivuxolimab in advanced cancers. At the level of the study: Partial responses occurred in Three dose-escalation patients, one with hepatocellular carcinoma and two with cutaneous melanoma.

The CDR3 extends over 16 amino acids. Germline V gives CDR1 SGHRS, CDR2 YFSETQ. Trimming pared 1 base from V and 4 bases from J, leaving 14 bases between. The clonotype comes from an adult with an advanced solid tumor such as melanoma, head and neck, liver or kidney cancer. Source: CD4+ or CD8+ T cells sorted from blood, taken in a trial of the OX40 agonist ivuxolimab. The chain is built from TRBV5-1 and TRBJ1-4; D unresolved. The CDR3 loop reads CASSLRPGIFNEKLFF. CDR3 nucleotides: TGCGCCAGCAGCTTGAGGCCGGGCATCTTTAATGAAAAACTGTTTTTT. Looking up the rest from reference TRBV5-1 and TRBJ1-4 gives the full variable domain: KAGVTQTPRYLIKTRGQQVTLSCSPISGHRSVSWYQQTPGQGLQFLFEYFSETQRNKGNFPGRFSGRQFSNSRSEMNVSTLELGDSALYLCASSLRPGIFNEKLFFGSGTQLSVL.